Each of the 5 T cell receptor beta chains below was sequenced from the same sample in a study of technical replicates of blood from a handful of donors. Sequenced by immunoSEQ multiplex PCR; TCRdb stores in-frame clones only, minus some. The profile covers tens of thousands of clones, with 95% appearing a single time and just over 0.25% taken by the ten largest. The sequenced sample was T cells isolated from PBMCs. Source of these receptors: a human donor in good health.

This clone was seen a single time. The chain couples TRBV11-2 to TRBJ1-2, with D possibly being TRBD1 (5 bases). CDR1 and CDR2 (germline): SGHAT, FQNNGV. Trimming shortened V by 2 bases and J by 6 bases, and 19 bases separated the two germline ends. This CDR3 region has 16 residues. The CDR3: CASSLTNAPVGDGYTF. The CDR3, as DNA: TGTGCCAGCAGCTTAACGAACGCTCCCGTAGGGGATGGCTACACCTTC. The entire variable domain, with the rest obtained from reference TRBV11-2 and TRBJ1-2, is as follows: EAGVAQSPRYKIIEKRQSVAFWCNPISGHATLYWYQQILGQGPKLLIQFQNNGVVDDSQLPKDRFSAERLKGVDSTLKIQPAKLEDSAVYLCASSLTNAPVGDGYTFGSGTRLTVV.

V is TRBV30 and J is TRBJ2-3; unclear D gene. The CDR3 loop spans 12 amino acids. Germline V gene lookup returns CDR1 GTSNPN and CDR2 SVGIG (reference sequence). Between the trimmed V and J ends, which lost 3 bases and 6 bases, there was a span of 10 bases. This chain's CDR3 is CAWRAPLDTQYF. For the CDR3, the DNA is TGTGCCTGGAGGGCTCCCCTGGATACGCAGTATTTT.

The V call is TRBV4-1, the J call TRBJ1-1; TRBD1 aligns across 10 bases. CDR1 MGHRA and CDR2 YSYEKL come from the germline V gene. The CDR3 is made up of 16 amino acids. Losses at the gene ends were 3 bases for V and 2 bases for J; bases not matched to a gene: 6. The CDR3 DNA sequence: TGCGCCAGCAGCCAGACTCGGACAGGGGGTAACACTGAAGCTTTCTTT. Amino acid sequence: CASSQTRTGGNTEAFF.

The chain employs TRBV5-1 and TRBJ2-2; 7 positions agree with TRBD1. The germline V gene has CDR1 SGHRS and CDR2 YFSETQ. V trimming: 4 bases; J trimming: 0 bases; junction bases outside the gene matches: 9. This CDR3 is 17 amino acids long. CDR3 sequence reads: CASSLLTGVANTGELFF. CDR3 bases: TGCGCCAGCAGCCTCCTAACAGGGGTTGCGAACACCGGGGAGCTGTTTTTT.

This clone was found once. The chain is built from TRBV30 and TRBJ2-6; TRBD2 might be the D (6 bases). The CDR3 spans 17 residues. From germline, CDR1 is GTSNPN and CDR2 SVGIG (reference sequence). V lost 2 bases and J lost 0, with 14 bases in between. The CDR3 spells CAWSFYGGSSGANVLTF. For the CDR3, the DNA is TGTGCCTGGAGTTTTTACGGGGGTTCCTCTGGGGCCAACGTCCTGACTTTC.